The TCR beta chain described here comes from a study of T cells in Graves' hyperthyroidism and ophthalmopathy. This clonotype was observed at least ten times. As yet, its antigen is unknown. A much larger clone differs by one base, so this may be a read error. Researchers amplified the TCR beta CDR3 regions from RNA transcripts. An initial round of RT-PCR targeting the TCR CDR3 relied on the HTBI primer set. One entry per CDR3 protein results from TCRdb running MiXCR on the multiplex PCR reads. The sample has more than 500,000 distinct CDR3 sequences; roughly 17% are singletons. CDR1 and CDR2 (germline): MNHNS, SASEGT. V shed 6 bases and J shed 0 bases, with 10 bases lying between them. The CDR3 runs to 14 residues. Exclusion criteria comprised uncontrolled infection, other autoimmune disease, pregnancy or lactation. Fresh peripheral blood, around 9.2 ml of it, supplied the PBMCs. Study-level results: Appearing also in blood were most of the thyroid clonotypes expanded above 0.001.

The genes are TRBV6-1 and TRBJ2-3, with a tentative D call TRBD2 (6 bases). This sequence originates from a woman under 40 with Graves' hyperthyroidism. The sample was blood. The CDR3 here is CASSGGTSTDTQYF. Written as DNA, the CDR3 is TGTGCCAGCAGCGGCGGGACTAGCACAGATACGCAGTATTTT.